The 3 T cell receptor beta chains listed next were all sequenced from one sample in a study of CD8 T cells in ankylosing spondylitis. Regarding the study as a whole: A TCR beta motif made of fewer than 10 highly homologous variants seemed typical of ankylosing spondylitis blood.

MiXCR, applied by TCRdb to the 5' RACE reads, yields one record per CDR3 protein. Counted here are about 220,000 distinct CDR3 sequences, 15% to 20% occurring once; the ten biggest clones make up 42%. No antigen has been assigned to these receptors. The specimen was blood, either unsorted or a sorted T cell fraction (not recorded which). Source of these receptors: a male donor with ankylosing spondylitis.

The chain links TRBV19 to TRBJ2-1, with 10 bases aligning to TRBD2. Germline CDR1 and CDR2: LNHDA and SQIVND (reference sequence). CDR3 length: 14 amino acids. V trimming: 5 bases; J trimming: 8 bases; junction bases outside the gene matches: 6. Here the CDR3 DNA reads TGTGCCAGTAGTTGGGGGACTAGCGTGTATGAGCAGTTCTTC. Amino acids: CASSWGTSVYEQFF.

The chain recombines TRBV11-1 with TRBJ2-3; no definite D call. Germline CDR1 reads SGHAT; CDR2 reads FQDESV (reference sequence). The V end lost 1 base, the J end lost 0 bases, and 11 bases lay between the germline ends. The CDR3 consists of 16 residues. CDR3 region: CASSLGVSPSTDTQYF. CDR3 bases: TGTGCCAGCAGCTTAGGGGTTAGCCCCAGCACAGATACGCAGTATTTT.

This clonotype has more than one count but fewer than ten. This sequence joins TRBV24-1 and TRBJ1-1; D gene unclear. V gave up 12 bases and J gave up 2 bases, with 15 bases separating them. The CDR3 runs to 13 residues. Germline V gene sequence: CDR1 KGHDR, CDR2 SFDVKD. The CDR3 nucleotides are TGTGCCTCCGCCGGGGTCGCAAACACTGAAGCTTTCTTT. It translates to CASAGVANTEAFF.